The entry below gives a single TCR beta chain sequence along with its context. Per the original methods: Estimation of nucleated cell counts was performed using reference gene primer amplification. Generated by immunoSEQ multiplex PCR, the TCRdb table keeps only in-frame clones and is missing some. V, J and clone size are those of that table, while D and trimming were read from the DNA. Among approximately 260,000 clones listed, approximately 83% were seen once. This record comes from a study of blood T cell repertoires in COVID-19. At the level of the study: From the United States, Italy and Spain came samples of acute and convalescent COVID-19. The analysed material was cDNA or gDNA that came from T cells, B-cell-depleted T cells, or PBMCs.

The germline CDR1 and CDR2 sequences are MGHRA and YSYEKL. Trimming stripped 0 bases from V and 5 bases from J, with 16 bases between. This CDR3 comprises 17 residues. The sequencing input was peripheral blood. The chain combines TRBV4-1 with TRBJ1-4; the D is unclear. The sequence was collected from an elderly woman with acute or convalescent COVID-19. The chain's CDR3 is CASSQDGTSRRNEKLFF. CDR3 DNA: TGCGCCAGCAGCCAAGATGGCACCTCGAGGCGAAATGAAAAACTGTTTTTT.